The T cell receptor beta chain under discussion was sequenced for a study of cytomegalovirus exposure and HLA in healthy donors. Healthy bone marrow donors made up the cohort. Whereas donors were nominally healthy upon sampling, unrecorded immune exposures were probable. The study ran its PCR with 60 Vbeta and 13 Jbeta primers. The assay was immunoSEQ multiplex PCR, and TCRdb's table has in-frame clones only and misses some. The sample shows hundreds of thousands of clones, 77% of them seen only once. The CDR3 runs to 16 residues. V shed 0 bases and J shed 5 bases, with 14 bases lying between them. Germline V gives CDR1 SGHRS, CDR2 YFSETQ.

The receptor comes from a woman aged 55-70 years in good health and CMV-seropositive. The V gene is TRBV5-1, the J gene TRBJ2-2; a weak D match, TRBD2 (6 bases). The sequenced sample was PBMCs. The CDR3 bases are TGCGCCAGCAGCTTGGTAGGGGACTTCGGTACCGGGGAGCTGTTTTTT. Translating gives CASSLVGDFGTGELFF.